This T cell receptor beta chain is from a study of neurological immune-mediated disorders. General study findings and limits: The multiple sclerosis repertoire cluster was not associated with any clinical or MRI feature. According to phylogenetic grouping, one related-CDR3 cluster, a possible signature, contained the repertoires of 18 of 34 multiple sclerosis patients.

Looked up from germline, CDR1 is KGHDR and CDR2 is SFDVKD. Trimming cost V 2 bases and J 6 bases; bases outside gene matches: 13. This CDR3 region has 17 residues. This clonotype was found many times. Its antigen is unidentified. cDNA was made by 5'RACE with 10-nucleotide random UMIs. One entry per CDR3 protein, called by TCRdb with MiXCR from the 5' RACE reads. The sample lists some 66,000 distinct CDR3 sequences; 4.5% to 5.5% were seen once. The sequenced sample was PBMCs. This TCR was sampled from a man under 40 with multiple sclerosis. V is TRBV24-1 and J is TRBJ2-3, with 7 bases identical to TRBD1. The CDR3 DNA is TGTGCCACCAGTGATTCGTTCCTTCGAGGGGGCGTCGATACGCAGTATTTT. This codes for CATSDSFLRGGVDTQYF.